This T cell receptor beta chain originates from a study of beta chain features in type 1 diabetes. Investigators reverse transcribed all isolated RNA, so they sequenced expressed TCRB transcripts. Assay: immunoSEQ multiplex PCR; the TCRdb copy retains only in-frame clones and omits some. Of more than 150,000 clones in the sample, 13% were seen once. The V gene lost 3 bases and the J gene lost 8 bases, with 10 bases spanning the gap. The CDR3 consists of 13 residues. Looked up from germline, CDR1 is MGHDK and CDR2 is SYGVNS. This clone was counted only a few times. Each of the sorted populations had a purity greater than 95%.

The TCR sequence derives from a young woman in good health. The specimen was central memory CD4+ T cells from blood. The chain is built from TRBV25-1 and TRBJ1-4; D remains ambiguous. Written as DNA, the CDR3 is TGTGCCAGCAGTGACAGCGGACCGGAAAAACTGTTTTTT. Translation: CASSDSGPEKLFF. The variable domain in full, completed from reference TRBV25-1 and TRBJ1-4, reads EADIYQTPRYLVIGTGKKITLECSQTMGHDKMYWYQQDPGMELHLIHYSYGVNSTEKGDLSSESTVSRIRTEHFPLTLESARPSHTSQYLCASSDSGPEKLFFGSGTQLSVL.